This T cell receptor (beta chain) was identified during a study of OX40 agonist ivuxolimab in advanced cancers. Whole-study context: Patients in the trial were receiving intravenous ivuxolimab every 2 weeks, at doses of 0.01 to 10 mg/kg.

V dropped 5 bases and J dropped 10 bases, with 12 bases sitting between them. The CDR3 has 13 residues. Germline-derived CDR1 and CDR2 are SGHTA and FQGNSA. On this clone itself: Antigen specificity is unknown.

Assay: immunoSEQ multiplex PCR; the TCRdb copy retains only in-frame clones and omits some. This sample has about 98,000 clones, with about 92% found just once. Study results and caveats: Dose levels from 0.1 to 3.0 mg/kg saw CD4+ and CD8+ blood T cells expand clonally by week 6. Some nonresponders additionally presented with little normalized T-cell clonal expansion. On average, a greater number of expanded clones characterised CD8+ T cells relative to CD4+.

This specimen was CD4+ or CD8+ T cells sorted from blood, taken in a trial of the OX40 agonist ivuxolimab. The receptor was isolated from an adult with an advanced solid tumor such as melanoma, head and neck, liver or kidney cancer. The chain uses TRBV7-2 and TRBJ1-6; unclear D gene. The CDR3 bases are TGTGCCAGCAGCCACGGGGTGAACTCACCCCTCCACTTT. Amino acid sequence: CASSHGVNSPLHF.